These 13 T cell receptor beta chains came from one sample sequenced in a study of T cell changes during pregnancy in multiple sclerosis. Clones were sequenced by immunoSEQ multiplex PCR, and TCRdb holds only the in-frame ones, with some missing. The table has tens of thousands of clones, roughly nine tenths seen once; the top ten hold about 1.5%. The starting material was peripheral blood, obtained in the first trimester of pregnancy. Receptor source: a female donor in good health, enrolled as a control in a pregnancy study.

This clone appeared once. The chain links TRBV6-5 to TRBJ2-3; TRBD2 matches 7 bases. Germline loops: CDR1 MNHEY, CDR2 SVGAGI. V was clipped by 0 bases and J by 5 bases; unmatched bases: 8. CDR3 length: 16 amino acids. In DNA form, the CDR3 reads TGTGCCAGCAGTTACTCGATTGGGGGGGTAAAAGATACGCAGTATTTT. Its translation is CASSYSIGGVKDTQYF.

Written as DNA, the CDR3 is TGTGCCAGCAACGGGCGGGTCAGCACAGATACGCAGTATTTT. Its protein product is CASNGRVSTDTQYF. The chain is built from TRBV6-6 and TRBJ2-3; the D gene is possibly TRBD2 (5 bases). V dropped 7 bases and J dropped 0 bases, with 11 bases sitting between them. The CDR3 is 14 residues long. Germline CDR1 MNHNY, CDR2 SVGAGI (reference sequence).

The chain has TRBV21-1 and TRBJ2-3; no DNA check was done on the table's D call, TRBD2. TRBV21-1 is annotated as a pseudogene. There are 15 residues in the CDR3. CDR3 sequence reads: CASSPGTRSTDTQYF. In DNA, the CDR3 is TGTGCCAGCAGCCCCGGGACTAGGAGCACAGATACGCAGTATTTT.

V and J are TRBV18 and TRBJ2-5; D not resolved. The germline V gene encodes CDR1 KGHSH and CDR2 LQKENI. Trimming stripped 6 bases from V and 5 bases from J, with 13 bases between. CDR3 length equals 13 residues. The CDR3 sequence is CASSSGLSETQYF. Written as DNA, the CDR3 is TGTGCCAGCTCCTCGGGTCTATCGGAGACCCAGTACTTC.

The chain uses TRBV7-2 and TRBJ2-3, with D possibly TRBD2 on 5 matching bases. The germline V gene has CDR1 SGHTA and CDR2 FQGNSA. The CDR3 covers 17 residues. V dropped 1 base and J dropped 1 base, with 15 bases sitting between them. CDR3 nucleotides: TGTGCCAGCAGCTTAGAGGCTTCGCCTAGCCGCACAGATACGCAGTATTTT. This codes for CASSLEASPSRTDTQYF.

This chain joins TRBV9 and TRBJ1-1, with D maybe TRBD1 (5 bases). CDR3 length: 15 amino acids. CDR1 is SGDLS, CDR2 YYNGEE, per germline. V lost 0 bases and J 1 base, leaving 10 bases between the germline ends. CDR3 region: CASSVGIGQNTEAFF. The DNA for the CDR3 is TGTGCCAGCAGCGTAGGAATAGGACAGAACACTGAAGCTTTCTTT.

The rearrangement uses TRBV7-3 and TRBJ2-1; 11 nucleotides match TRBD2. The germline CDR1 and CDR2 sequences are SGHTA and FQGTGA. V lost 2 bases to trimming and J lost 5 bases; unmatched junction nucleotides: 5. The CDR3 sequence is 16 residues long. CDR3 amino acids: CASSLSLGLADNEQFF. In DNA, the CDR3 is TGTGCCAGCAGCTTATCTCTGGGACTAGCGGACAATGAGCAGTTCTTC.

The sample holds one count of this clone. The J gene is TRBJ1-5, the V gene TRBV6-1; 10 bases fit TRBD1. Germline V lookup: CDR1 MNHNS, CDR2 SASEGT. The CDR3 has 15 amino acids. Unmatched junction bases numbered 7, after V lost 6 bases and J lost 5 bases. The CDR3 loop reads CASRRGQGRDQPQHF. The CDR3 coding sequence is TGTGCCAGCAGGAGGGGACAGGGGAGAGATCAGCCCCAGCATTTT.

The chain employs TRBV18 and TRBJ2-7, with 11 bases aligning to TRBD2. CDR3 length: 15 residues. The germline V gene has CDR1 KGHSH and CDR2 LQKENI. J lost 0 bases, V lost 3 bases, and 1 base had no gene match. CDR3 region: CASSPTSGNSYEQYF. In nucleotides, the CDR3 is TGTGCCAGCTCACCGACTAGCGGGAACTCCTACGAGCAGTACTTC.

The chain joins TRBV15 to TRBJ2-1, with 7 bases aligning to TRBD2. Germline CDR1 and CDR2: LNHNV and YYDKDF (reference sequence). The CDR3 is made up of 15 amino acids. The junction had 5 bases not matched to a gene; V was cut back by 6 bases and J by 0 bases. The CDR3 nucleotides read TGTGCCACCAGGGGGGGGTTAAGCTCCTACAATGAGCAGTTCTTC. It translates to CATRGGLSSYNEQFF.

The chain recombines TRBV9 with TRBJ2-1; 7 bases map to TRBD2. V trimming: 5 bases; J trimming: 1 base; junction bases outside the gene matches: 9. This CDR3 region has 16 residues. Looked up from germline, CDR1 is SGDLS and CDR2 is YYNGEE. The CDR3 sequence is CASSEGLDYSYNEQFF. CDR3 nucleotide sequence: TGTGCCAGCAGTGAAGGACTAGACTATTCCTACAATGAGCAGTTCTTC.

V gene TRBV5-4 combines with J gene TRBJ2-2; weak D call: TRBD1 (5 bases). CDR3 length: 13 residues. Germline CDR1 SGHNT, CDR2 YYREEE (reference sequence). Trimming left V 9 bases short and J 0 bases short, with 9 bases between. CDR3 sequence: CATATANTGELFF. The CDR3 DNA follows: TGTGCCACCGCGACAGCGAACACCGGGGAGCTGTTTTTT.

The genes are TRBV7-8 and TRBJ1-4, with 8 bases that match TRBD1. The V and J ends lost 1 base and 5 bases, in that order; junction bases with no gene match: 6. Germline lookup yields CDR1 SGHVS and CDR2 FQNEAQ. CDR3 length equals 16 residues. DNA for the CDR3: TGTGCCAGCAGCTTAGGGACGGACAGGGTGAATGAAAAACTGTTTTTT. Protein sequence: CASSLGTDRVNEKLFF.